The T cell receptor (beta chain) under discussion was sequenced for a study of identical twins. V was trimmed by 6 bases and J by 1 base, leaving 15 bases between them. The CDR3 length is 15 residues. The V gene's germline CDR1 is MNHEY and CDR2 SVGAGI. This clonotype was picked up a small number of times. TCRdb itself ran the 5' RACE reads through MiXCR, one entry per CDR3 protein. The sample lists about 690,000 distinct CDR3 sequences; approximately 22% were seen once. These data are also associated with another study on T cells expressing NK-cell markers. In that study: Cells sorted as CD3+CD56+NKG2C+, CD3+CD56+NKG2C- and CD3+CD56-NKG2C+ T cells supplied the TCR beta repertoires. An anti-gamma-delta TCR antibody confined sorting to alpha-beta TCR T cells across several of the experiments.

The receptor was derived from a woman between 18 and 29 years old in good health. The rearrangement joins TRBV6-5 to TRBJ1-1, with a possible D match to TRBD1 (6 bases). The specimen sequenced was PBMCs. CDR3 sequence reads: CASSKPHRANTEAFF. The CDR3, as DNA: TGTGCCAGCAGCAAGCCCCACAGGGCGAACACTGAAGCTTTCTTT.